Listed here are 32 T cell receptor beta chains from one sample, sequenced in a study of tumor-infiltrating lymphocytes in localized non-small cell lung cancer. Using immunoSEQ multiplex PCR, the repertoire was profiled, and TCRdb retains in-frame clones only, with some absent. The sample lists 9,500 to 15,000 clones, 80% seen once, with around an eighth in the top ten. Source material: lung tumor tissue. The receptors were sampled from a human donor with non-small cell lung cancer.

The chain links TRBV4-3 to TRBJ2-2; TRBD1 aligns across 8 bases. The CDR3 length is 18 residues. The ends lost 6 bases at V and 2 bases at J; junction bases unmatched: 14. Germline V gene lookup returns CDR1 LGHNA and CDR2 YSLEER. CDR3 sequence reads: CASRNQKAQGANTGELFF. The CDR3 DNA follows: TGCGCCAGCAGAAATCAGAAGGCTCAGGGGGCTAACACCGGGGAGCTGTTTTTT.

The V gene is TRBV2, the J gene TRBJ1-1; D is unresolved. Germline V CDR1 and CDR2: SNHLY, FYNNEI. V lost 6 bases to trimming and J lost 0 bases, with 8 bases between them. The CDR3 covers 13 residues. The CDR3 sequence is CASRVLLNTEAFF. Here the CDR3 DNA reads TGTGCCAGCAGGGTCCTACTGAACACTGAAGCTTTCTTT.

The chain recombines TRBV5-6 with TRBJ2-7; 11 positions agree with TRBD1. V shed 4 bases and J 5 bases; nucleotides not matched to a gene: 8. Germline lookup yields CDR1 SGHDT and CDR2 YYEEEE. The CDR3 is 15 residues long. The CDR3 bases are TGTGCCAGCAGCACCCCGGGACAGGGGGTCCACGAGCAGTACTTC. As protein: CASSTPGQGVHEQYF.

By share, this clone ranks as medium-sized. The rearrangement joins TRBV11-2 to TRBJ2-1; D ambiguous. The CDR3 runs to 13 residues. CDR1 SGHAT and CDR2 FQNNGV come from the germline V gene. The V end was cut by 0 bases, the J end by 12 bases, with 12 bases between. The DNA of the CDR3 is TGTGCCAGCAGCTTAGAACGTGGCAGTCCGCAGTTCTTC. It codes for CASSLERGSPQFF.

This clone was recorded only once. This chain links TRBV5-1 with TRBJ1-6; D is ambiguous. This CDR3 has 14 residues. Looked up from germline, CDR1 is SGHRS and CDR2 is YFSETQ. Trimming removed 2 bases at V and 7 bases at J, with 10 bases between. CDR3: CASSLPGENSPLHF. The CDR3 DNA follows: TGCGCCAGCAGCTTACCGGGAGAAAATTCACCCCTCCACTTT.

This chain's CDR3 is CASSIPGTALSYNEQFF. The CDR3 nucleotides read TGTGCCAGTAGTATCCCCGGGACAGCCCTCTCCTACAATGAGCAGTTCTTC. The J gene is TRBJ2-1, the V gene TRBV19, with 7 bases aligning to TRBD1. From germline, CDR1 is LNHDA and CDR2 SQIVND (reference sequence). Trimming at V came to 3 bases and at J to 0 bases, leaving 8 bases not matched to a gene. The CDR3 is made up of 17 amino acids.

The rearrangement uses TRBV19 and TRBJ1-3, with D unresolved. CDR3 length: 20 residues. Germline CDR1 and CDR2: LNHDA and SQIVND (reference sequence). V lost 0 bases and J 1 base, leaving 22 bases between the germline ends. The CDR3 nucleotides read TGTGCCAGTAGTATAGATCTTTGGACTATGTCAGACGATTCTGGAAACACCATATATTTT. Translating it yields CASSIDLWTMSDDSGNTIYF.

This rearrangement joins TRBV6-1 to TRBJ2-5, with unresolved D. The CDR3 totals 12 residues. Trimming took off 6 bases at V and 7 bases at J, with 12 bases between the two ends. Germline assignment: CDR1 MNHNS and CDR2 SASEGT. The CDR3 reads CASRAMPPTQYF. DNA for the CDR3: TGTGCCAGCAGAGCCATGCCCCCGACCCAGTACTTC.

This CDR3 is CASSQDVGLRPYEQYF. Here the CDR3 DNA reads TGCGCCAGCAGCCAAGATGTTGGACTACGACCCTACGAGCAGTACTTC. The chain employs TRBV4-1 and TRBJ2-7, with D perhaps TRBD2 (6 bases). Germline V gives CDR1 MGHRA, CDR2 YSYEKL. This CDR3 spans 16 amino acids. V was trimmed by 0 bases and J by 2 bases, leaving 14 bases between them.

V gene TRBV10-1 combines with J gene TRBJ2-3, with 8 bases aligning to TRBD2. This CDR3 is 15 amino acids long. The V gene end was trimmed by 3 bases and the J gene end by 4 bases; junction bases not matched to a gene: 6. Germline CDR1 is WNHNN and CDR2 is SYGVQD (reference sequence). As DNA, the CDR3 is TGCGCCAGCAGTGAACAACGGGGGGGAGCAGATACGCAGTATTTT. Encoded protein: CASSEQRGGADTQYF.

V is TRBV9 and J is TRBJ1-3; no definite D call. The length of the CDR3 is 14 residues. The V end was cut by 0 bases, the J end by 2 bases, with 6 bases between. Germline V gene sequence: CDR1 SGDLS, CDR2 YYNGEE. Here the CDR3 DNA reads TGTGCCAGCAGCGTAGGAGGACCTGGAAACACCATATATTTT. It translates to CASSVGGPGNTIYF.

This chain links TRBV19 with TRBJ2-6; 9 bases are shared with TRBD1. J was trimmed by 0 bases and V by 5 bases; bases with no gene match: 11. The CDR3 runs 19 residues. Germline CDR1 reads LNHDA; CDR2 reads SQIVND (reference sequence). The DNA for the CDR3 is TGTGCCAGTAGTGCCCACAGGGGGCGGACCCCCTCTGGGGCCAACGTCCTGACTTTC. Protein product: CASSAHRGRTPSGANVLTF. Filled out from reference TRBV19 and TRBJ2-6, the complete variable domain reads DGGITQSPKYLFRKEGQNVTLSCEQNLNHDAMYWYRQDPGQGLRLIYYSQIVNDFQKGDIAEGYSVSREKKESFPLTVTSAQKNPTAFYLCASSAHRGRTPSGANVLTFGAGSRLTVL.

The J gene is TRBJ2-1, the V gene TRBV27, with 7 bases matching TRBD1. In germline, CDR1 is MNHEY, CDR2 SMNVEV (reference sequence). V dropped 5 bases and J dropped 9; count of bases not matched to a gene: 10. The CDR3 length is 14 residues. The DNA for the CDR3 is TGTGCCAGCAGTGCGGACCTAGGGGGCCGTGAGCAGTTCTTC. Translated: CASSADLGGREQFF.

This chain links TRBV6-5 with TRBJ1-1; D is unclear. The CDR3 is made up of 13 amino acids. The V gene lost 5 bases and the J gene lost 1 base, with 8 bases spanning the gap. Germline-derived CDR1 and CDR2 are MNHEY and SVGAGI. CDR3 nucleotide sequence: TGTGCCAGCAGTCCTAATCCGAACACTGAAGCTTTCTTT. This codes for CASSPNPNTEAFF.

This chain joins TRBV7-6 and TRBJ2-3, with TRBD2 matching 9 bases. V was pared by 10 bases and J by 2 bases, with 7 bases of the junction left unmatched. The CDR3 is 14 residues long. CDR1 and CDR2 from the germline V gene are SGHVS and FNYEAQ. CDR3 sequence (DNA): TGTGCCACCCGAAGCGGGGGGTCCACAGATACGCAGTATTTT. Translation gives CATRSGGSTDTQYF.

The table lists this clone with a few counts. V and J are TRBV30 and TRBJ2-1; D may be TRBD1 or TRBD2 (6 bases each). Germline V gene sequence: CDR1 GTSNPN, CDR2 SVGIG (reference sequence). V gave up 2 bases and J gave up 8 bases, with 16 bases separating them. The CDR3 length is 14 residues. The DNA for the CDR3 is TGTGCCTGGAGTTCGGGGGCGTACAGCGATGAGCAGTTCTTC. As protein: CAWSSGAYSDEQFF.

The rearrangement uses TRBV2 and TRBJ2-2; D possibly corresponds to TRBD1 (6 bases). The V end lost 9 bases, the J end lost 1 base, and 15 bases lay between the germline ends. The CDR3 covers 15 residues. The germline gives CDR1 SNHLY, CDR2 FYNNEI. CDR3 sequence: CARWGQRGNTGELFF. The DNA of the CDR3 is TGTGCCAGGTGGGGGCAGAGAGGGAACACCGGGGAGCTGTTTTTT.

The chain is built from TRBV10-3 and TRBJ2-7; D call uncertain. The V gene's germline CDR1 is ENHRY and CDR2 SYGVKD. V was cut by 4 bases and J by 6 bases, with 13 bases left in between. The CDR3 is 13 residues long. In DNA form, the CDR3 reads TGTGCCATCAGTGGGGCCCCCCCTAGCGAGCAGTACTTC. Amino acids: CAISGAPPSEQYF.

This rearrangement joins TRBV4-1 to TRBJ1-1, with D uncertain. Deletions cut 5 bases from V and 0 bases from J, with 10 bases between. CDR1 is MGHRA, CDR2 YSYEKL, per germline. The CDR3 is made up of 14 amino acids. The CDR3 DNA is TGCGCCAGCAGCTCCACCCAGATGAACACTGAAGCTTTCTTT. Protein sequence: CASSSTQMNTEAFF.

The rearrangement links TRBV7-9 to TRBJ1-4; D may be TRBD1 (5 bases). Trimming left V 2 bases short and J 3 bases short, with 13 bases between. The germline V gene has CDR1 SEHNR and CDR2 FQNEAQ (reference sequence). This CDR3 is built from 16 residues. CDR3 sequence reads: CASSLTDQGPNEKLFF. The CDR3 nucleotides are TGTGCCAGCAGCTTAACCGATCAGGGACCTAATGAAAAACTGTTTTTT.

V gene TRBV4-1 combines with J gene TRBJ2-3; D remains unclear. The length of the CDR3 is 14 residues. CDR1 is MGHRA, CDR2 YSYEKL, per germline. The ends were cut back, 5 bases at V and 2 bases at J, with 11 bases in the middle. The CDR3 coding sequence is TGCGCCAGCAGCGCCTACTTGAACACAGATACGCAGTATTTT. Amino acid sequence: CASSAYLNTDTQYF.

This chain connects TRBV9 to TRBJ2-1; tentative D call: TRBD2 (5 bases). Germline CDR1 is SGDLS and CDR2 is YYNGEE. CDR3 length: 16 amino acids. Trimming stripped 3 bases from V and 8 bases from J, with 21 bases between. The CDR3: CASSGGMSRVVDEQFF. CDR3 DNA: TGTGCCAGCAGCGGAGGGATGTCCCGTGTAGTGGATGAGCAGTTCTTC.

With regard to this clone: Other DNA variants within this sample encode the same CDR3. The J gene is TRBJ1-1, the V gene TRBV7-2; D is ambiguous. With 4 bases removed from V and 0 bases from J, the gap between germline ends came to 6 bases. Germline V gene data show CDR1 as SGHTA and CDR2 as FQGNSA. The CDR3 consists of 13 residues. The CDR3 loop reads CASSSSVNTEAFF. The DNA for the CDR3 is TGTGCCAGCAGCTCATCGGTGAACACTGAAGCTTTCTTT.

The V call is TRBV10-3, the J call TRBJ1-1; 7 bases are shared with TRBD1. Germline CDR1 and CDR2: ENHRY and SYGVKD. This CDR3 contains 12 residues. With 2 bases clipped from V and 6 bases from J, the junction kept 0 bases outside the gene matches. The DNA for the CDR3 is TGTGCCATCAGTGAGCAGGGGGCTGAAGCTTTCTTT. Its translation: CAISEQGAEAFF.

This chain joins TRBV6-5 and TRBJ1-5, with TRBD1 matching 7 bases. Germline CDR1 MNHEY, CDR2 SVGAGI. The CDR3 totals 15 residues. V shed 5 bases and J 6 bases; nucleotides not matched to a gene: 10. The CDR3 DNA is TGTGCCAGCAGTGCAACAGGGGTAAAGGGTCAGCCCCAGCATTTT. It is translated as CASSATGVKGQPQHF.

V gene TRBV7-9 combines with J gene TRBJ2-6; D is ambiguous. This CDR3 is 15 amino acids long. The V gene lost 1 base and the J gene lost 0 bases, with 4 bases spanning the gap. Germline assignment: CDR1 SEHNR and CDR2 FQNEAQ (reference sequence). The CDR3 here is CASSLGGSGANVLTF. DNA of the CDR3: TGTGCCAGCAGCTTAGGGGGCTCTGGGGCCAACGTCCTGACTTTC.

This clone was found a few times. This sequence joins TRBV5-1 and TRBJ2-5; perhaps TRBD2 as D (6 bases). This CDR3 is built from 14 residues. Trimming pared 3 bases from V and 5 bases from J, leaving 14 bases between. CDR1 and CDR2 (germline): SGHRS, YFSETQ. The CDR3 DNA sequence: TGCGCCAGCAGCTCCCAGACTAGTGAGGAGACCCAGTACTTC. It codes for CASSSQTSEETQYF.

The table lists this clone with a count of one. V usage is TRBV18 and J usage is TRBJ2-1; D unclear. The CDR3 length is 12 residues. The germline CDR1 and CDR2 sequences are KGHSH and LQKENI. Trimming pared 4 bases from V and 6 bases from J, leaving 7 bases between. The CDR3 region is CASSRQVNEQFF. CDR3 sequence (DNA): TGTGCCAGCTCACGGCAGGTCAATGAGCAGTTCTTC.

The CDR3: CALERNTEAFF. The DNA for the CDR3 is TGTGCCCTTGAAAGGAACACTGAAGCTTTCTTT. The chain recombines TRBV30 with TRBJ1-1; D gene ambiguous. The V end lost 8 bases, the J end lost 1 base, and 8 bases lay between the germline ends. CDR3 length: 11 amino acids. Germline V CDR1 and CDR2: GTSNPN, SVGIG (reference sequence).

The chain employs TRBV5-5 and TRBJ1-3; no definite D call. The V end was cut by 4 bases, the J end by 0 bases, with 11 bases between. CDR3 length: 15 amino acids. Looked up from germline, CDR1 is SGHKS and CDR2 is YYEKEE (reference sequence). The chain's CDR3 is CASSNSPSSGNTIYF. In nucleotides, the CDR3 is TGTGCCAGCAGCAACAGTCCGAGCTCTGGAAACACCATATATTTT.

The genes are TRBV6-1 and TRBJ1-6; maybe TRBD1 (6 bases). V was pared by 2 bases and J by 9 bases, with 17 bases between. The CDR3 consists of 16 residues. Looked up from germline, CDR1 is MNHNS and CDR2 is SASEGT. The CDR3, as DNA: TGTGCCAGCAGTGAATATGGAACAGGGAGAATTTCACCCCTCCACTTT. It translates to CASSEYGTGRISPLHF.

The J gene is TRBJ2-3, the V gene TRBV7-2; D is unresolved. V lost 5 bases, J lost 9 bases, and 12 bases lay in between. Per germline, CDR1 SGHTA and CDR2 FQGNSA. The length of the CDR3 is 12 residues. CDR3 coding DNA: TGTGCCAGCAGCCCCCTCGGAGAAACGCAGTATTTT. Translated: CASSPLGETQYF. Full variable domain (rest looked up from reference TRBV7-2 and TRBJ2-3): GAGVSQSPSNKVTEKGKDVELRCDPISGHTALYWYRQSLGQGLEFLIYFQGNSAPDKSGLPSDRFSAERTGGSVSTLTIQRTQQEDSAVYLCASSPLGETQYFGPGTRLTVL.